The source of this T cell receptor (beta chain) is a study of response to subunit inactivated influenza vaccine. Findings and limits, study-wide: There was a suggestion from the authors that each seasonal influenza vaccination recruits few new T cells.

V was clipped by 9 bases and J by 2 bases, with 8 bases between them. The CDR3 contains 11 residues. With respect to this clonotype: Its antigen is as yet unknown.

MiXCR was run by TCRdb on the RT-PCR reads, yielding one entry per CDR3 protein. The sample carries fewer than 350,000 distinct CDR3 sequences, 20% to 25% recorded once. The sequence derives from a man aged 45-69 years who received an inactivated influenza vaccine. This chain connects TRBV12-3 or TRBV12-4 to TRBJ2-7; D uncertain. Specimen: PBMCs from blood, collected about 19 months after vaccination. The CDR3 nucleotides read TGTGCCAGTTCGTCTGCCTACGAGCAGTACTTC. Encoded protein: CASSSAYEQYF.